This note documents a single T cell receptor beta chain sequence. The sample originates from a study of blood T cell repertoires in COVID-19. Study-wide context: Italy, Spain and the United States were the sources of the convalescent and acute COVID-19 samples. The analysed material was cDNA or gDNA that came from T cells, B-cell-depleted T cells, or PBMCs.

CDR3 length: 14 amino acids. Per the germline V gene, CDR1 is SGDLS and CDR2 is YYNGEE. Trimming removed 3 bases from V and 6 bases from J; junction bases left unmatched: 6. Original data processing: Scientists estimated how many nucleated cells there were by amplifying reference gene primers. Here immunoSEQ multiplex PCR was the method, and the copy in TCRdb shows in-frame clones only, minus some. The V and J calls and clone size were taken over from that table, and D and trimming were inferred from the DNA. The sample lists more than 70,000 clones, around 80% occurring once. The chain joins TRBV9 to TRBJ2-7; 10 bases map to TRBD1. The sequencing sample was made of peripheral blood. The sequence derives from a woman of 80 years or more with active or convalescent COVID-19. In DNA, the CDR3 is TGTGCCAGCAGCGAGGGGGGACAGGGGATCGAGCAGTACTTC. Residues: CASSEGGQGIEQYF.